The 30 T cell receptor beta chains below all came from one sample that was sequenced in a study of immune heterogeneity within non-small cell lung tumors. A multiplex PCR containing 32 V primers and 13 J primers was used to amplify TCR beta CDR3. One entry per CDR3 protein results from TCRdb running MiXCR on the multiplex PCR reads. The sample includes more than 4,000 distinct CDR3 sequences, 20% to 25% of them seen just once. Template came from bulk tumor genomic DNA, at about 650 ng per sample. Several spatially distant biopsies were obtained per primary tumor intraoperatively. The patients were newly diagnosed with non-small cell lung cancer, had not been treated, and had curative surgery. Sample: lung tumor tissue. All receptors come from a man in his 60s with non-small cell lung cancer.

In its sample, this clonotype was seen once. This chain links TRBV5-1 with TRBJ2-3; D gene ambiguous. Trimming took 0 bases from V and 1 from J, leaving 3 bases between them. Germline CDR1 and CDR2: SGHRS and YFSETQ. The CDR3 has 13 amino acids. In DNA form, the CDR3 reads TGCGCCAGCAGCTTGGCAGGCACAGATACGCAGTATTTT. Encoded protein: CASSLAGTDTQYF.

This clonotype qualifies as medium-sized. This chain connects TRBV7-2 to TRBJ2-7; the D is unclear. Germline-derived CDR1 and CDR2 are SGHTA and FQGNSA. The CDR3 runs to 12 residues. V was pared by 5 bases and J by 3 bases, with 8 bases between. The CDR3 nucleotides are TGTGCCAGCAGCCTAAACTACTACGAGCAGTACTTC. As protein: CASSLNYYEQYF.

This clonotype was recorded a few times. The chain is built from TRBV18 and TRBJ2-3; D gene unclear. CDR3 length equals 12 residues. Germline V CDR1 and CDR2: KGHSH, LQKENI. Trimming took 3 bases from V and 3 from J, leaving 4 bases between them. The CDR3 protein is CASSPGTDTQYF. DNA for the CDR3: TGTGCCAGCTCACCGGGAACAGATACGCAGTATTTT.

CDR3 bases: TGTGCCAGCAGAGAATTACGGGGTGCTGGTCAGCCCCAGCATTTT. It is translated as CASRELRGAGQPQHF. This chain links TRBV6-1 with TRBJ1-5, with D uncertain. V was trimmed by 6 bases and J by 6 bases, leaving 18 bases between them. Germline lookup yields CDR1 MNHNS and CDR2 SASEGT. The CDR3 totals 15 residues.

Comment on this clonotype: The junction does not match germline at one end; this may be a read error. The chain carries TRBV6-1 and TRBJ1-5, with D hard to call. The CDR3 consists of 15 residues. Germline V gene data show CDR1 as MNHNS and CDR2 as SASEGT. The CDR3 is CASSDRVTNNRPQHF. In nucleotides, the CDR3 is TGTGCCAGCAGTGACCGTGTTACCAATAATCGGCCCCAGCATTTT.

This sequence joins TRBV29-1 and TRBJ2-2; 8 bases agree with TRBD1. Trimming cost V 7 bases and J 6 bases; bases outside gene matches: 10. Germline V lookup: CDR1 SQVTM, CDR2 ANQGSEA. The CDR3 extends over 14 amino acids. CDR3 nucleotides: TGCAGCGCGGGACAGGCAAGAATGGCCGGGGAGCTGTTTTTT. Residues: CSAGQARMAGELFF.

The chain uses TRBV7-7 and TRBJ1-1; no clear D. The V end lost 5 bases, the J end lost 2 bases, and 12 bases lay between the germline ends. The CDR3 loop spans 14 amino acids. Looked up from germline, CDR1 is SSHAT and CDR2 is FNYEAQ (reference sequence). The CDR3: CASSPSEANTEAFF. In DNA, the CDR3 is TGTGCCAGCAGCCCCTCCGAGGCAAACACTGAAGCTTTCTTT.

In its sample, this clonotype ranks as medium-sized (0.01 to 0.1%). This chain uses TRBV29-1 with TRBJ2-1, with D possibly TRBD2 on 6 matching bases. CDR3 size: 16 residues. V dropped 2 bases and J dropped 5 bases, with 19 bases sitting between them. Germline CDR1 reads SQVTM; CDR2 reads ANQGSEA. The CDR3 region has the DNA TGCAGCGTTGAATGGGGGAGGACGGAGGGTAACAATGAGCAGTTCTTC. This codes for CSVEWGRTEGNNEQFF.

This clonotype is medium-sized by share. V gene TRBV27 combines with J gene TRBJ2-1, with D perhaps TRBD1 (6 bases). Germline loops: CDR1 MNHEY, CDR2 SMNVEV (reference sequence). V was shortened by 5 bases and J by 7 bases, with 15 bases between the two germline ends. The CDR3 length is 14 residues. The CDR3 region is CASSATGSGNEQFF. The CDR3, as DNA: TGTGCCAGCAGTGCGACAGGTAGTGGGAATGAGCAGTTCTTC.

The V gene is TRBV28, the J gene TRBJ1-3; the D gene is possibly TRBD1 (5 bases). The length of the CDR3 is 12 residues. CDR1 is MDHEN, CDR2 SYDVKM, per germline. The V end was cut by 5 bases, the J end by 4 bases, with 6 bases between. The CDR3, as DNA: TGTGCCAGCAGTGGGGGGGGAAACACCATATATTTT. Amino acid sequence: CASSGGGNTIYF.

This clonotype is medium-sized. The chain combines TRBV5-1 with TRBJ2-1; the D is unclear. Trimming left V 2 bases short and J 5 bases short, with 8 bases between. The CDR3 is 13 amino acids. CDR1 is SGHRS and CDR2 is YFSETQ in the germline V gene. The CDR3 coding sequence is TGCGCCAGCAGCTTACATTCCAACAATGAGCAGTTCTTC. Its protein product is CASSLHSNNEQFF.

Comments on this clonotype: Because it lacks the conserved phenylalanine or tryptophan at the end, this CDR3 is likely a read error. The CDR3 region is CSVRGDRGGYEQYL. The CDR3 DNA reads TGCAGCGTCAGGGGCGACAGGGGGGGGTACGAGCAGTACTTA. The chain recombines TRBV29-1 with TRBJ2-7; 9 nucleotides line up with TRBD1. The germline V gene encodes CDR1 SQVTM and CDR2 ANQGSEA. This CDR3 region has 14 residues. The trim removed 6 bases at V and 4 bases at J, leaving 10 bases unmatched.

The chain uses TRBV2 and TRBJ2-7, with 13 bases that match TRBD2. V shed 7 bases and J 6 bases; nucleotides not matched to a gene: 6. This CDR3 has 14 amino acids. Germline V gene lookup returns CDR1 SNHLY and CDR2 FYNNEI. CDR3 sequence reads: CASIKGTSGVEQYF. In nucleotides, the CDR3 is TGTGCCAGCATCAAAGGGACTAGCGGGGTCGAGCAGTACTTC.

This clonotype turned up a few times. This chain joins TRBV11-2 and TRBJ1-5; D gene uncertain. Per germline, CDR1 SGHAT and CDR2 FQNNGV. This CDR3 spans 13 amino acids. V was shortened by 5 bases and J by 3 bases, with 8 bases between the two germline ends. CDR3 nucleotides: TGTGCCAGCAGCCCGACCCCCAATCAGCCCCAGCATTTT. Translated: CASSPTPNQPQHF.

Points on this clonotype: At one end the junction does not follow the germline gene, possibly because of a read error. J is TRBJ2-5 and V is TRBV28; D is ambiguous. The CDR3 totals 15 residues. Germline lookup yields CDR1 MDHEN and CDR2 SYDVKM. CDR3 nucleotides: TGTGCCAGCAGTTTACTTACTCTCGGCGCAGAGACCGAGTACTTC. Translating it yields CASSLLTLGAETEYF.

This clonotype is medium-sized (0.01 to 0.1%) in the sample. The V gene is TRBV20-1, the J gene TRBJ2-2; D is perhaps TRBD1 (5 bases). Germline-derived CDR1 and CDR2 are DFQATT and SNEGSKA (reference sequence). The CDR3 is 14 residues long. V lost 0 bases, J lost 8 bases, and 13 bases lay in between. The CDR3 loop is CSARERGPRGELFF. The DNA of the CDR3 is TGCAGTGCTAGAGAAAGGGGCCCTAGGGGGGAGCTGTTTTTT.

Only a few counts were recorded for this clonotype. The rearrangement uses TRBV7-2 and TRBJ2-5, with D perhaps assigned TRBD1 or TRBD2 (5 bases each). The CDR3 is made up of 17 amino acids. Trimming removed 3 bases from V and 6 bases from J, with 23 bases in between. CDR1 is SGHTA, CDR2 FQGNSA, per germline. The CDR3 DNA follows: TGTGCCAGCAGCTTTCGTTCGGGGTTGGGACCTGGCAAGACCCAGTACTTC. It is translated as CASSFRSGLGPGKTQYF.

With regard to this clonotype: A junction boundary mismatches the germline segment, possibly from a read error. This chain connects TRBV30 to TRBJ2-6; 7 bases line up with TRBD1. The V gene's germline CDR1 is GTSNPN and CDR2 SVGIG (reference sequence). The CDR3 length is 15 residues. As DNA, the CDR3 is TGTGCCTGGGACAGGGATAACTCTGGGGCCGACGTCCTGACTTTC. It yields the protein CAWDRDNSGADVLTF.

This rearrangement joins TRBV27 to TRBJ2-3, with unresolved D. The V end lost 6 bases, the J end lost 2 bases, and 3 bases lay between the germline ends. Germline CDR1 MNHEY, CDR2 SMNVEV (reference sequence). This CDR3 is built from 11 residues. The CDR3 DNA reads TGTGCCAGCAGCTCCACAGATACGCAGTATTTT. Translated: CASSSTDTQYF.

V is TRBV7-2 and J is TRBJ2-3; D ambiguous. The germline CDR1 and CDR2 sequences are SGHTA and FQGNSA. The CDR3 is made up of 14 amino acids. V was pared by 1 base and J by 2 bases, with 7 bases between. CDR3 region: CASSLVVITDTQYF. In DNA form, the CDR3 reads TGTGCCAGCAGCTTAGTAGTGATCACAGATACGCAGTATTTT.

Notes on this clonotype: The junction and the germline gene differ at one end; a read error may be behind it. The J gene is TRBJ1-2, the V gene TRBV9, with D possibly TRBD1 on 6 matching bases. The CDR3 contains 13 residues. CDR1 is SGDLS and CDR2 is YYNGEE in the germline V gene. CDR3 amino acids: CVSSDTGSYGYTF. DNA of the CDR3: TGTGTCAGCAGCGATACAGGGTCATATGGCTACACCTTC. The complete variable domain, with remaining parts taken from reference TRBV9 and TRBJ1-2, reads DSGVTQTPKHLITATGQRVTLRCSPRSGDLSVYWYQQSLDQGLQFLIQYYNGEERAKGNILERFSAQQFPDLHSELNLSSLELGDSALYFCVSSDTGSYGYTFGSGTRLTVV.

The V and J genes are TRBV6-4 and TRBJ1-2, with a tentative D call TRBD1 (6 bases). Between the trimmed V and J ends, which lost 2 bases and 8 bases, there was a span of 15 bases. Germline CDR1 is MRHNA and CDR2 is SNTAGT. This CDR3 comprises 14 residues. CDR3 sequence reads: CASSDVRGSRGYTF. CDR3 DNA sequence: TGTGCCAGCAGTGACGTCAGGGGATCTCGGGGCTACACCTTC.

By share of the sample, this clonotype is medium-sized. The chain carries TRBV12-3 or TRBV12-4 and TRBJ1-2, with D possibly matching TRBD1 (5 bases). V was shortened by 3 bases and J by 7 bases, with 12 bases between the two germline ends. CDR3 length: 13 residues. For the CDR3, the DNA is TGTGCCAGCAGTTTGGTGTTCGGGGGTGGCTACACCTTC. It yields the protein CASSLVFGGGYTF.

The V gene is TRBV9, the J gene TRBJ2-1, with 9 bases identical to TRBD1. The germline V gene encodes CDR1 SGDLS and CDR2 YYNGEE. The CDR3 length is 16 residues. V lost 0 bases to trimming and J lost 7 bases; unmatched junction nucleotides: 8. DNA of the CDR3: TGTGCCAGCAGCGTAGACGGGACAGGGTTACCGAATGAGCAGTTCTTC. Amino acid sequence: CASSVDGTGLPNEQFF.

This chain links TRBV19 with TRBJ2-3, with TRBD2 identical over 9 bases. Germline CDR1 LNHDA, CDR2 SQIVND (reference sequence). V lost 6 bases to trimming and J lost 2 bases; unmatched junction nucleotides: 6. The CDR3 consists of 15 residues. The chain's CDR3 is CASRIGGRATDTQYF. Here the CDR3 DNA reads TGTGCCAGTAGGATTGGCGGGAGGGCCACAGATACGCAGTATTTT.

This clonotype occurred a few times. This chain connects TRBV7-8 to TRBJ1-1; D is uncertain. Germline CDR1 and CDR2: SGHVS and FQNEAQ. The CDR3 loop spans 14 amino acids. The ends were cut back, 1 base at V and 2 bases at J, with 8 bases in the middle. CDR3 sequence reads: CASSLGPGNTEAFF. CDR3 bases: TGTGCCAGCAGCTTAGGGCCTGGTAACACTGAAGCTTTCTTT.

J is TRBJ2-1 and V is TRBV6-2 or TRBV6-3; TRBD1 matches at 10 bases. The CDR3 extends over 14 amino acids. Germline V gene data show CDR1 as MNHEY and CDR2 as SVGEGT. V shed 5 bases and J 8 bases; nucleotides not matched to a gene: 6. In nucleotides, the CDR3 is TGTGCCAGCAGTCCGGGACAGGGGATCGATGAGCAGTTCTTC. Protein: CASSPGQGIDEQFF.

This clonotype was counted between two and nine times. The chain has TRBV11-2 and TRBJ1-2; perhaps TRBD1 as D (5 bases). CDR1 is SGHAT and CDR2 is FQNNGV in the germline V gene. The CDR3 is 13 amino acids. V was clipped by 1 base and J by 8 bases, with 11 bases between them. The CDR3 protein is CASSLAGKGGYTF. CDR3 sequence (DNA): TGTGCCAGCAGCTTAGCAGGGAAAGGCGGCTACACCTTC.

The CDR3 DNA reads as TGCGCCAGCAGCCGACGACAGGGGAACGAGCAGTACTTC. This translates into CASSRRQGNEQYF. V usage is TRBV4-1 and J usage is TRBJ2-7, with 8 bases fitting TRBD1. Trimming cost V 4 bases and J 5 bases; bases outside gene matches: 4. The germline gives CDR1 MGHRA, CDR2 YSYEKL. The CDR3 consists of 13 residues.

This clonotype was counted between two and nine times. CDR3 sequence: CASSPLRDDYGYTF. The CDR3 nucleotides read TGTGCCAGCTCACCACTCAGGGACGACTATGGCTACACCTTC. The chain combines TRBV18 with TRBJ1-2; maybe TRBD1 (5 bases). Germline assignment: CDR1 KGHSH and CDR2 LQKENI. The CDR3 runs 14 residues. Trimming took off 1 base at V and 3 bases at J, with 9 bases between the two ends.